This record looks at one T cell receptor beta chain sequence and its context. Its matching antigen is unknown. This specimen belongs to a study of T-cell memory formation after mild COVID-19. Points from the study as a whole: Second-wave clones reaching peak frequency on day 37 lacked confirmed SARS-CoV-2 specificity. Cross-reactive memory apparently joined, as some responding clones appeared in pre-infection memory.

The V and J ends lost 5 bases and 2 bases respectively, with 13 bases between them. The length of the CDR3 is 15 residues. The V gene's germline CDR1 is MGHRA and CDR2 YSYEKL. TCRdb re-analysed the 5' RACE reads in MiXCR, keeping a single row per CDR3 protein. The sample comprises about 38,000 distinct CDR3 sequences, about an eighth of which are singletons, and approximately 29% rests with the top ten. This TCR came from a man aged 18 to 29 who had mild COVID-19 (a few samples of this study predate the infection). Cell type and time point are not known. The sequenced sample was PBMCs or a T cell subset sorted from them (not recorded which). This chain connects TRBV4-1 to TRBJ1-3; D perhaps matches TRBD1 (6 bases). The CDR3 here is CASSDNRVPGNTIYF. The CDR3 bases are TGCGCCAGCAGCGATAACAGGGTACCTGGAAACACCATATATTTT.